A selection of T cell receptor beta chains follows, all from one sample in a study of blood T cell repertoires in COVID-19. Clones were sequenced by immunoSEQ multiplex PCR, and TCRdb holds only the in-frame ones, with some missing. In the table there are about 180,000 clones, around 88% of which are singletons. The sequenced material came from PBMCs or T cells enriched from blood (not recorded which). These receptors all come from a woman aged 30 to 39 who had recovered from COVID-19. Each CDR3 is given with its conserved first and last residue. A D gene is named only where the DNA matches it firmly. Not every row has a clone size; where given, it reads once, few, many or a size class.

j_gene | v_gene | d_gene | abundance | CDR3aa | CDR3nt
TRBJ2-5 | TRBV7-9 | NA | NA | CASSLDGAWETQYF | TGTGCCAGCAGCTTAGATGGGGCATGGGAGACCCAGTACTTC
TRBJ2-3 | TRBV30 | NA | NA | CAWTVGPSNTQYF | TGTGCCTGGACGGTGGGGCCCTCGAATACGCAGTATTTT
TRBJ2-1 | TRBV15 | TRBD2 | NA | CATSRVGAGTSVYNEQFF | TGTGCCACCAGCAGAGTCGGGGCCGGGACTAGCGTATACAATGAGCAGTTCTTC
TRBJ2-1 | TRBV10-2 | TRBD1 | NA | CASQRGGTGKDEQFF | TGCGCCTCCCAACGCGGCGGGACAGGAAAGGATGAGCAGTTCTTC
TRBJ1-4 | TRBV5-1 | TRBD1 | NA | CASSSGQGGTNEKLFF | TGCGCCAGCAGCTCAGGACAGGGGGGGACTAATGAAAAACTGTTTTTT
TRBJ1-2 | TRBV18 | TRBD1 | NA | CASSRTGDNGYTF | TGTGCCAGCTCACGGACAGGGGATAATGGCTACACCTTC
TRBJ1-1 | TRBV18 | NA | NA | CASSAQSSNTEAFF | TGTGCCAGCTCAGCCCAATCGAGTAACACTGAAGCTTTCTTT
TRBJ2-5 | TRBV7-6 | TRBD2 | few | CASSLVFPLAGGHLETQYF | TGTGCCAGCAGCTTAGTCTTCCCGCTAGCGGGAGGGCATCTGGAGACCCAGTACTTC
TRBJ1-2 | TRBV5-1 | NA | NA | CASSQRGIANYGYTF | TGCGCCAGCAGCCAAAGGGGGATAGCTAACTATGGCTACACCTTC
TRBJ1-5 | TRBV28 | NA | NA | CASSWQGRSNQPQHF | TGTGCCAGCAGTTGGCAGGGTCGGAGCAATCAGCCCCAGCATTTT
TRBJ1-1 | TRBV28 | TRBD1 | few | CASSLEDRVNTEAFF | TGTGCCAGCAGTCTTGAGGACAGGGTGAACACTGAAGCTTTCTTT
TRBJ2-2 | TRBV10-2 | TRBD1 | NA | CASRTGEAGELFF | TGCGCCAGCCGGACAGGGGAGGCCGGGGAGCTGTTTTTT
TRBJ1-2 | TRBV3-1/TRBV3-2 | NA | NA | CASSLHRDKGYGYTF | TGTGCCAGCAGCCTACACCGGGACAAAGGGTATGGCTACACCTTC
TRBJ2-3 | TRBV7-8 | NA | NA | CASSSVRDTQYF | TGTGCCAGCAGCTCAGTCAGGGATACGCAGTATTTT
TRBJ2-7 | TRBV21-1 | NA | NA | CASSDRDRPYEQYF | TGTGCCAGCAGCGACCGGGACAGACCCTACGAGCAGTACTTC
TRBJ2-1 | TRBV7-9 | TRBD2 | once | CASSFLAGPGNEQFF | TGTGCCAGCAGCTTCCTAGCGGGACCGGGGAATGAGCAGTTCTTC
TRBJ2-2 | TRBV5-1 | NA | NA | CASSAIDTGELFF | TGCGCCAGCAGCGCGATAGACACCGGGGAGCTGTTTTTT
TRBJ2-1 | TRBV9 | NA | NA | CASSVGGSQYNEQFF | TGTGCCAGCAGCGTAGGAGGGTCACAATACAATGAGCAGTTCTTC
TRBJ1-5 | TRBV15 | NA | NA | CATSHSLNQPQHF | TGTGCCACCAGCCACTCGTTGAATCAGCCCCAGCATTTT
TRBJ1-5 | TRBV10-3 | NA | NA | CAISDGGAGNQPQHF | TGTGCCATCAGTGATGGCGGGGCCGGCAATCAGCCCCAGCATTTT
TRBJ2-7 | TRBV7-8 | NA | NA | CASSLDSEQYF | TGTGCCAGCAGCTTAGATAGCGAGCAGTACTTC
TRBJ1-2 | TRBV18 | TRBD1 | NA | CASSPRAGQDRAIYGYTF | TGTGCCAGCTCACCGAGGGCGGGCCAAGACAGGGCGATCTATGGCTACACCTTC
TRBJ1-2 | TRBV7-9 | TRBD1 | once | CASSPRDRVSSYTF | TGTGCCAGCAGCCCCCGGGACAGGGTATCGTCCTACACCTTC
TRBJ2-7 | TRBV6-5 | TRBD1 | NA | CASSYSSGTGHYEQYF | TGTGCCAGCAGTTACTCGAGCGGGACAGGGCACTACGAGCAGTACTTC
TRBJ2-1 | TRBV19 | TRBD2 | NA | CASSIGREREQFF | TGTGCCAGTAGTATAGGGCGGGAGAGGGAGCAGTTCTTC
TRBJ1-5 | TRBV28 | NA | NA | CASSLGGPQPQHF | TGTGCCAGCAGCCTGGGGGGGCCCCAGCCCCAGCATTTT
TRBJ1-6 | TRBV10-1 | NA | NA | CASTRSPLHF | TGCGCCAGCACGAGATCACCCCTCCACTTT
TRBJ1-1 | TRBV7-9 | NA | NA | CASSLAEPGSFTEAFF | TGTGCCAGCAGCTTAGCGGAGCCGGGGAGTTTCACTGAAGCTTTCTTT
TRBJ1-3 | TRBV5-1 | TRBD1 | few | CASSPLGQGNGNTIYF | TGCGCCAGCAGCCCTTTGGGACAGGGGAACGGAAACACCATATATTTT
TRBJ2-1 | TRBV6-4 | TRBD1 | NA | CASSGGSGQYNEQFF | TGTGCCAGCAGTGGCGGATCGGGACAGTACAATGAGCAGTTCTTC
TRBJ2-5 | TRBV7-9 | NA | NA | CASSSRQKETQYF | TGTGCCAGCAGCTCAAGACAGAAAGAGACCCAGTACTTC
TRBJ1-1 | TRBV18 | NA | NA | CASSQQGTSNTEAFF | TGTGCCAGCTCACAGCAGGGCACTTCGAACACTGAAGCTTTCTTT
TRBJ2-3 | TRBV7-3 | TRBD2 | NA | CASSLTSAGGADTQYF | TGTGCCAGCAGCTTAACGTCTGCGGGAGGGGCTGATACGCAGTATTTT
TRBJ2-3 | TRBV24-1 | NA | NA | CAIGPRAMKGDTQYF | TGTGCCATCGGACCGAGGGCAATGAAAGGAGATACGCAGTATTTT
TRBJ1-1 | TRBV12-3/TRBV12-4 | NA | NA | CASSFASRGEAFF | TGTGCCAGCAGTTTTGCCTCCCGGGGTGAAGCTTTCTTT
TRBJ2-5 | TRBV10-3 | TRBD1 | NA | CAISQSRDRGQETQYF | TGTGCCATCAGCCAAAGCCGGGACAGGGGTCAAGAGACCCAGTACTTC
TRBJ1-6 | TRBV24-1 | NA | NA | CATSDYRFGGWWRNSPLHF | TGTGCCACCAGTGATTATCGGTTTGGGGGCTGGTGGAGGAATTCACCCCTCCACTTT
TRBJ2-3 | TRBV19 | TRBD2 | NA | CASSILLAGGPSTDTQYF | TGTGCCAGTAGTATTCTACTAGCGGGAGGTCCGAGCACAGATACGCAGTATTTT
TRBJ1-5 | TRBV28 | NA | NA | CASSGGWIQPQHF | TGTGCTAGCTCGGGGGGTTGGATTCAGCCCCAGCATTTT
TRBJ2-5 | TRBV28 | TRBD1 | NA | CASSGNLGQGRTQYF | TGTGCCAGCAGTGGGAACCTTGGACAGGGGAGGACCCAGTACTTC
TRBJ1-1 | TRBV19 | TRBD1 | NA | CASIDRAKNTEAFF | TGTGCCAGTATTGACAGGGCGAAGAACACTGAAGCTTTCTTT
TRBJ1-3 | TRBV28 | NA | NA | CASSQGGSGNTIYF | TGTGCCAGCAGTCAGGGAGGCTCTGGAAACACCATATATTTT
TRBJ2-2 | TRBV27 | NA | NA | CASSFQEGTGELFF | TGTGCCAGCAGTTTCCAGGAGGGAACCGGGGAGCTGTTTTTT
TRBJ2-7 | TRBV30 | NA | NA | CAWSRRGGHYEQYF | TGTGCCTGGAGTAGGCGAGGCGGACACTACGAGCAGTACTTC
TRBJ2-7 | TRBV28 | NA | NA | CASRTPGAPEQYF | TGTGCCAGCAGAACCCCAGGGGCGCCCGAGCAGTACTTC
TRBJ1-2 | TRBV9 | TRBD1 | NA | CASSVTDRVDGYTF | TGTGCCAGCAGCGTCACGGACAGGGTTGATGGCTACACCTTC
TRBJ1-4 | TRBV10-3 | TRBD1 | NA | CAISRGPANEKLFF | TGTGCCATCAGCAGGGGGCCGGCTAATGAAAAACTGTTTTTT